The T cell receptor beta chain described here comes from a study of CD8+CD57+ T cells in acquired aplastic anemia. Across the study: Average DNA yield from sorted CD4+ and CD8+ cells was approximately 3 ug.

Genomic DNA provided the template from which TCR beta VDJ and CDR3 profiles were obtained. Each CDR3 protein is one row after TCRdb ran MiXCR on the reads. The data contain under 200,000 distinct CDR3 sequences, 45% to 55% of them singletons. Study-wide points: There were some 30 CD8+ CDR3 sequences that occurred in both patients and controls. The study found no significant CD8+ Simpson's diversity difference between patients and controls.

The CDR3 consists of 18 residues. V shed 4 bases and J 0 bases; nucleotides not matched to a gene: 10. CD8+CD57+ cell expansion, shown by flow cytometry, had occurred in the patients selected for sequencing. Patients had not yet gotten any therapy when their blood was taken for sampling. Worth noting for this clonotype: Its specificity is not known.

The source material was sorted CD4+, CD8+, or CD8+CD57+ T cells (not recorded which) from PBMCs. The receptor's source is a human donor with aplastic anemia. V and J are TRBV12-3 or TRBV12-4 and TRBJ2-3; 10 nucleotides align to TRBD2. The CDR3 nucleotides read TGTGCCAGCAGTTCGTTTCCTCTAGCGGGAGAGAGCACAGATACGCAGTATTTT. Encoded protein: CASSSFPLAGESTDTQYF.